These T cell receptor beta chains were read from a single sample in a study of naive and memory T cell subsets. TCRdb re-analysed the UMI-ligation and nested PCR reads in MiXCR, keeping a single row per CDR3 protein. The sample contains more than 100,000 distinct CDR3 sequences, roughly 32% of which appear only once. Sequenced: central memory CD4+ T cells from blood. Every receptor here comes from a human donor in good health. Each CDR3 is given with its conserved first and last residue. A D gene is named only where the DNA matches it firmly.

V	J	D	CDR3
TRBV7-6	TRBJ2-1	TRBD1	CASSSGQGTGNEQFF
TRBV4-3	TRBJ2-4	.	CASSQTPARLPNF
TRBV7-6	TRBJ2-2	TRBD1	CASSKKDRANTGELFF
TRBV20-1	TRBJ2-7	.	CSARDSRGIIEQYF
TRBV28	TRBJ2-7	.	CASSLVYHSNYEQYF
TRBV20-1	TRBJ2-5	TRBD2	CSARGLAEETQYF
TRBV7-2	TRBJ2-2	TRBD2	CASSPRTRPGELFF
TRBV2	TRBJ2-1	TRBD2	CASSRLDGRSDEQFF
TRBV30	TRBJ2-7	.	CAWRRQEAYEQYF
TRBV4-3	TRBJ2-5	.	CASSQGPRMGTQYF
TRBV7-2	TRBJ2-1	TRBD2	CASRLGRLAGGSEQFF
TRBV18	TRBJ1-6	.	CASSLGGASTSPLHF
TRBV29-1	TRBJ1-1	.	CSVGMVGGRNTEAFF
TRBV5-1	TRBJ2-5	.	CASSLAFHQETQYF
TRBV6-6	TRBJ1-2	TRBD1	CASRGITGVYGYTF
TRBV20-1	TRBJ1-1	.	CSAPSGGRENTEAFF
TRBV12-3/TRBV12-4	TRBJ1-2	.	CASSLGEGHGYTF
TRBV12-3/TRBV12-4	TRBJ2-7	.	CASSPIMTGDEQYF
TRBV5-1	TRBJ2-1	.	CASSLPRDSSNEQFF
TRBV27	TRBJ2-7	TRBD2	CASSLLASGRDLSF
TRBV6-1	TRBJ1-1	.	CATSLITEAFF
TRBV20-1	TRBJ2-1	.	CSSPGIRNEQFF
TRBV5-1	TRBJ2-7	TRBD1	CASSSKPGQGNYEWYF
TRBV3-1	TRBJ1-1	.	CASSQYRGEEAFF
TRBV12-3/TRBV12-4	TRBJ1-2	.	CASRKEGRNYGYTF
TRBV7-2	TRBJ1-1	.	CASNEGWGTEAFF